This T cell receptor beta chain was captured by sequencing in a study of shared clonotypes between healthy human individuals. Study background: Every donor yielded three CD4 naive, three CD4 memory, two CD8 naive and one CD8 memory plate. Findings of the study overall: Estimated clonotype richness was generally higher in naive than memory subsets.

V gave up 5 bases and J gave up 3 bases; unmatched junction bases: 10. This CDR3 is built from 18 residues. The germline gives CDR1 MNHEY, CDR2 SMNVEV (reference sequence). TCRdb keeps only in-frame clones here, not all; method: immunoSEQ multiplex PCR. The sample has about 700,000 clones, over 65% seen once; the top ten hold less than 2%. Of note for this clone: Antigen unknown.

Specimen: memory CD4+ T cells sorted from blood. Specified subset: CD45RA-negative fraction. This receptor was identified in a woman aged 25-40 years in good health. This chain links TRBV27 with TRBJ2-7; TRBD2 matches 16 bases. In DNA form, the CDR3 reads TGTGCCAGCAGTCCCCAAGGGACTAGCGGGAGGGTCCTCTACGAGCAGTACTTC. Translated: CASSPQGTSGRVLYEQYF.